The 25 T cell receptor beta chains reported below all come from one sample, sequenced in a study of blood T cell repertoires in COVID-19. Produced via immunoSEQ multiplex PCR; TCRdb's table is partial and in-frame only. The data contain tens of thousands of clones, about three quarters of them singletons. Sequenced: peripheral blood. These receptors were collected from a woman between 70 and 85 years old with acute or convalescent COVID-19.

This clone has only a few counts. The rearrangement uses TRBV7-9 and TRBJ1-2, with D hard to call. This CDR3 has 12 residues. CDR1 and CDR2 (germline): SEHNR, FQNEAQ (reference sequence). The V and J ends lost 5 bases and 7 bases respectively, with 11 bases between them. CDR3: CASSKEGGGYTF. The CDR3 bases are TGTGCCAGCAGCAAAGAGGGAGGTGGCTACACCTTC.

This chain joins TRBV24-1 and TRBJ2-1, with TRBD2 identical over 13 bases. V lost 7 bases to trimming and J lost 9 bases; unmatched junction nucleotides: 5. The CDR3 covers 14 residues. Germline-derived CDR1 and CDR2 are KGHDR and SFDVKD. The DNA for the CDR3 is TGTGCCACCAGAGGACTAGCGGGAGTGGGTGAGCAGTTCTTC. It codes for CATRGLAGVGEQFF.

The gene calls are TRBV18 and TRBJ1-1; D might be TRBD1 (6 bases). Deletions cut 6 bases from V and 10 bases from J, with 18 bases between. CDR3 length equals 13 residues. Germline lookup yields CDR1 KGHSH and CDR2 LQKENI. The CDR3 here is CASSSNREGGAFF. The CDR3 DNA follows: TGTGCCAGCTCGTCAAACAGGGAGGGGGGAGCTTTCTTT.

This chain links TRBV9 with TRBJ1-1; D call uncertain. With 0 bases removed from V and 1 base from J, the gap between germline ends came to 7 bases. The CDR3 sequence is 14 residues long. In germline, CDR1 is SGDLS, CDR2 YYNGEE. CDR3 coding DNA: TGTGCCAGCAGCGTAGTTACGGGGAACACTGAAGCTTTCTTT. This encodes CASSVVTGNTEAFF.

CDR3 amino acids: CASSLSGRGNQPQHF. Here the CDR3 DNA reads TGTGCCAGCAGCTTGAGCGGTAGAGGCAATCAGCCCCAGCATTTT. The rearrangement links TRBV7-2 to TRBJ1-5; D not certain. Trimming took 3 bases from V and 2 from J, leaving 11 bases between them. The CDR3 extends over 15 amino acids. In germline, CDR1 is SGHTA, CDR2 FQGNSA.

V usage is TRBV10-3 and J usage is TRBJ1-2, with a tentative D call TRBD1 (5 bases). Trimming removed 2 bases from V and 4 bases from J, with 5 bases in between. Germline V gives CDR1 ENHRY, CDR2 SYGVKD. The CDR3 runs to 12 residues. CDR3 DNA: TGTGCCATCAGTGAGGACAGCTATGGCTACACCTTC. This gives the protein CAISEDSYGYTF.

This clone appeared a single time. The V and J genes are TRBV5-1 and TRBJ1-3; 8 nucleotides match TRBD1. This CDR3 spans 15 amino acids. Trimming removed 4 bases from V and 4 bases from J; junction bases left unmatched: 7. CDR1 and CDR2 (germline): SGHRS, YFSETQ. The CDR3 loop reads CASSSFQGAGNTIYF. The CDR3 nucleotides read TGCGCCAGCAGCAGTTTCCAGGGGGCGGGAAACACCATATATTTT.

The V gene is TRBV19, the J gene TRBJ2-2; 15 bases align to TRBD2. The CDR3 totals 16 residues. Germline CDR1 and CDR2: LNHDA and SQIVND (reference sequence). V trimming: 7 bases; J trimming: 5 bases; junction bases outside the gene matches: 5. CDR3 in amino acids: CASIPGLAGGTGELFF. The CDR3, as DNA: TGTGCCAGTATCCCCGGACTAGCGGGAGGGACCGGGGAGCTGTTTTTT. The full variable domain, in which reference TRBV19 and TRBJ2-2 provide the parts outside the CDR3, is DGGITQSPKYLFRKEGQNVTLSCEQNLNHDAMYWYRQDPGQGLRLIYYSQIVNDFQKGDIAEGYSVSREKKESFPLTVTSAQKNPTAFYLCASIPGLAGGTGELFFGEGSRLTVL.

The CDR3 protein is CASSPVVRTDTQYF. CDR3 nucleotide sequence: TGTGCCAGCAGCCCAGTGGTGCGCACAGATACGCAGTATTTT. The chain combines TRBV7-2 with TRBJ2-3; no clear D gene. Germline V gives CDR1 SGHTA, CDR2 FQGNSA. CDR3 size: 14 residues. Trimming removed 5 bases from V and 1 base from J, with 10 bases in between.

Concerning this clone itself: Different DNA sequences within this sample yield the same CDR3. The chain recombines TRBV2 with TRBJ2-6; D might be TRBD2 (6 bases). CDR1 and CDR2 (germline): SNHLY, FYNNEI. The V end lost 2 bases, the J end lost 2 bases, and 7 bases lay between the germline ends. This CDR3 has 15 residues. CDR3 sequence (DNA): TGTGCCAGCAGTGAAACGGGGGCTGGGGCCAACGTCCTGACTTTC. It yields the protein CASSETGAGANVLTF.

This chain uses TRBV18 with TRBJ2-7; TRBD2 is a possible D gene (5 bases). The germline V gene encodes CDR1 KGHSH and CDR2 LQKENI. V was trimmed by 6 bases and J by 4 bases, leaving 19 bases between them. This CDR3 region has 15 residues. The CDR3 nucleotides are TGTGCCAGCTCGTCTCAGTCGGGGTTTCTATACGAGCAGTACTTC. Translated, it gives CASSSQSGFLYEQYF.

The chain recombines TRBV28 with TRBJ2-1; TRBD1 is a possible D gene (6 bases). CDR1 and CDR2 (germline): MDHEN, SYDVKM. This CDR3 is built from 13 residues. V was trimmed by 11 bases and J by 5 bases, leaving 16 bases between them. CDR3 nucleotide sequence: TGTGCCCTACGAGGGGGTGTAAACAATGAGCAGTTCTTC. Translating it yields CALRGGVNNEQFF.

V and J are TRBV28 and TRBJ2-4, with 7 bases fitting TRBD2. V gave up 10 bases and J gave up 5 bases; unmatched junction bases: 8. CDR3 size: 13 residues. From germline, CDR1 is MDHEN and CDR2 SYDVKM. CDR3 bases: TGTGCCACGGCGGAGGGGAGGGAAAACATTCAGTACTTC. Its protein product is CATAEGRENIQYF.

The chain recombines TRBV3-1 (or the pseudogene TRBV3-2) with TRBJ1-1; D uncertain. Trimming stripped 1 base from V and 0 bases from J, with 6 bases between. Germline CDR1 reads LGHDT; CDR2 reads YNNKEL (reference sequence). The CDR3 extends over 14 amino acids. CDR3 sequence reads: CASSQGLMNTEAFF. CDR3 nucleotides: TGTGCCAGCAGCCAAGGGCTCATGAACACTGAAGCTTTCTTT.

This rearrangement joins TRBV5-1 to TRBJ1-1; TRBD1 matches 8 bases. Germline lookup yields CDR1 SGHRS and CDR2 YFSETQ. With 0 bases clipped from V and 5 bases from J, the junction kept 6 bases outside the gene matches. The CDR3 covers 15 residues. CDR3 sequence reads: CASSLDQGARTEAFF. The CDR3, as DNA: TGCGCCAGCAGCTTGGATCAGGGGGCAAGGACTGAAGCTTTCTTT.

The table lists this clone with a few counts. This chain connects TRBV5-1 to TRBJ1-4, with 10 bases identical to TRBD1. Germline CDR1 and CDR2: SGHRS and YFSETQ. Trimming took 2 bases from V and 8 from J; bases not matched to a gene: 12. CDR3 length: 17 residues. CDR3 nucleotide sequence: TGCGCCAGCAGCTTTCGGACAGGGGGGACAGTGGGCGAAAAACTGTTTTTT. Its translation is CASSFRTGGTVGEKLFF.

The CDR3 sequence: CASSYRGRGREKLFF. The CDR3 DNA sequence: TGTGCCAGCAGCTACAGGGGCAGGGGGCGTGAAAAACTGTTTTTT. The rearrangement links TRBV11-2 to TRBJ1-4; 8 bases are a match to TRBD1. This CDR3 region has 15 residues. V dropped 4 bases and J dropped 7; count of bases not matched to a gene: 8. The germline CDR1 and CDR2 sequences are SGHAT and FQNNGV.

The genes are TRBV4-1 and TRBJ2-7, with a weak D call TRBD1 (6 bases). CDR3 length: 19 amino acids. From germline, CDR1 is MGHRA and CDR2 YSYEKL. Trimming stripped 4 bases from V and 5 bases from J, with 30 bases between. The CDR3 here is CASSRLPGGVGARDDEQYF. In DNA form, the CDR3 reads TGCGCCAGCAGCCGATTACCGGGTGGAGTGGGGGCCCGTGACGACGAGCAGTACTTC.

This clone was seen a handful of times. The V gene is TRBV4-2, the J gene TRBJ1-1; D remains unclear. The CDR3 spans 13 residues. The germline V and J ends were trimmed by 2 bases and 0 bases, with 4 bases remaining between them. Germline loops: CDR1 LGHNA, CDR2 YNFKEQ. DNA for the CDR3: TGTGCCAGCAGCCAAAACTTGAACACTGAAGCTTTCTTT. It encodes CASSQNLNTEAFF.

The DNA for the CDR3 is TGTGCCAGCAGTCAGGACAGGTGGAGCAATCAGCCCCAGCATTTT. This gives the protein CASSQDRWSNQPQHF. The chain carries TRBV6-5 and TRBJ1-5; 7 bases match TRBD1. V shed 5 bases and J 1 base; nucleotides not matched to a gene: 5. This CDR3 is 15 amino acids long. Germline loops: CDR1 MNHEY, CDR2 SVGAGI.

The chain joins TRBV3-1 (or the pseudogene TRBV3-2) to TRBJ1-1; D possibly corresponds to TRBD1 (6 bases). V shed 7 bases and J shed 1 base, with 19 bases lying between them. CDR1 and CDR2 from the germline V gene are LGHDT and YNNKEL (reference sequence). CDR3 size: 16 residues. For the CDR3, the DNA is TGTGCCAGCAAAAAGGAAAGGGGGAGGGAGAACACTGAAGCTTTCTTT. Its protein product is CASKKERGRENTEAFF.

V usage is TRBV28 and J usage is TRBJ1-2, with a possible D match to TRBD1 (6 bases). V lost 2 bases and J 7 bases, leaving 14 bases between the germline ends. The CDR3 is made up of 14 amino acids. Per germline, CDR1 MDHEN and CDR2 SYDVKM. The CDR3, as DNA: TGTGCCAGCAGTTTAACAGGGCGGTCTGTTGGCTACACCTTC. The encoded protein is CASSLTGRSVGYTF.

The CDR3 region has the DNA TGCGCCAGCAGCTTGGGGTCAGGGAAGGACTATGGCTACACCTTC. This codes for CASSLGSGKDYGYTF. This chain links TRBV5-1 with TRBJ1-2; D is possibly TRBD1 (5 bases). Germline CDR1 reads SGHRS; CDR2 reads YFSETQ. Trimming took off 0 bases at V and 3 bases at J, with 12 bases between the two ends. This CDR3 contains 15 residues.

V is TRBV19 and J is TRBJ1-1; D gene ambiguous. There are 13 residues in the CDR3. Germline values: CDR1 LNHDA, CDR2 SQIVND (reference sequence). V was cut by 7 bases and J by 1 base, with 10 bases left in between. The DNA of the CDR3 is TGTGCCAGTACGGTAAGCGAGAACACTGAAGCTTTCTTT. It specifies CASTVSENTEAFF.

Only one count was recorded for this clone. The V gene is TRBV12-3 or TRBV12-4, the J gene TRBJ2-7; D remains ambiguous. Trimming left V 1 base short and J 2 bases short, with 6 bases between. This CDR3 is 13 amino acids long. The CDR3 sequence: CASSLETTYEQYF. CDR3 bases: TGTGCCAGCAGTTTAGAGACAACCTACGAGCAGTACTTC.